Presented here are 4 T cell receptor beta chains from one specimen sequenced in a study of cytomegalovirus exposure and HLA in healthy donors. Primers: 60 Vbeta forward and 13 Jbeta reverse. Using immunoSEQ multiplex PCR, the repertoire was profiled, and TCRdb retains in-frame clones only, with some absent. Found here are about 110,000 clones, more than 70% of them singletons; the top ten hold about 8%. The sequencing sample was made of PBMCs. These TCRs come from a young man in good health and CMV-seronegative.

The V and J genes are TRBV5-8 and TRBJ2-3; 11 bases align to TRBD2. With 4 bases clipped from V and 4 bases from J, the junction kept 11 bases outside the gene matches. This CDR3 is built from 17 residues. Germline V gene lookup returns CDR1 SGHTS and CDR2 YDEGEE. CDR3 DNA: TGTGCCAGCAGCAATTGGAATAGCGGGGGGGCCGCAGATACGCAGTATTTT. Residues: CASSNWNSGGAADTQYF.

DNA of the CDR3: TGTGCCAGCAGCCAAACTAGCGGGAGCTTCAATGAGCAGTTCTTC. This encodes CASSQTSGSFNEQFF. V is TRBV5-4 and J is TRBJ2-1, with 11 bases aligning to TRBD2. There are 15 residues in the CDR3. The germline CDR1 and CDR2 sequences are SGHNT and YYREEE (reference sequence). V lost 4 bases and J lost 6; bases outside the gene matches: 6.

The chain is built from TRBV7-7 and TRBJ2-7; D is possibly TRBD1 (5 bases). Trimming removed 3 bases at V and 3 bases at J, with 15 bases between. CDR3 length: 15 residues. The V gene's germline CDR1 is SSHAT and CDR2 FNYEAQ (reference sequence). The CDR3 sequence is CASSLGSPDNYEQYF. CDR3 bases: TGTGCCAGCAGCTTGGGCTCTCCGGACAACTACGAGCAGTACTTC.

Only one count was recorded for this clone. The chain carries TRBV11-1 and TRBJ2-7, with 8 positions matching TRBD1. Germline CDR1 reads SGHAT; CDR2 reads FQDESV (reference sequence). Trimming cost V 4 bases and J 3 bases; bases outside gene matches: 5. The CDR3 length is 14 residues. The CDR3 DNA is TGTGCCAGCAGCTGGCAGGGGGCTCTCTACGAGCAGTACTTC. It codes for CASSWQGALYEQYF.